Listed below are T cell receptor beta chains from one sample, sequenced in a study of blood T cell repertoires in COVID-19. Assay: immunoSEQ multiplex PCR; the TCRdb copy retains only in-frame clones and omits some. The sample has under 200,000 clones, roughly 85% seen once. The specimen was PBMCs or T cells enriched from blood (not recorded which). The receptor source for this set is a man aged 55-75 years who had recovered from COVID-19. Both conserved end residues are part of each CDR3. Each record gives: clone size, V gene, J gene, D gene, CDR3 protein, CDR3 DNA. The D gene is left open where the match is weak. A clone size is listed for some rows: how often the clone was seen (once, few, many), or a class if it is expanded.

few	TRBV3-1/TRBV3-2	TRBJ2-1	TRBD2	CASSLPLGLAGNEQFF	TGTGCCAGCAGCCTCCCCCTGGGACTAGCGGGAAATGAGCAGTTCTTC
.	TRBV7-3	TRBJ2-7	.	CASSPGQIYEQYF	TGTGCCAGCAGCCCGGGACAAATTTACGAGCAGTACTTC
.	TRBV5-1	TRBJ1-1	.	CASSSEPQGITEAFF	TGCGCCAGCAGCTCCGAGCCCCAGGGTATCACTGAAGCTTTCTTT
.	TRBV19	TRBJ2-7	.	CASSIGLDYEQYF	TGTGCCAGTAGTATAGGGCTAGACTACGAGCAGTACTTC
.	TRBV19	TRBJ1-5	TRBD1	CASSTTGQGGNQPQHF	TGTGCCAGTAGTACCACGGGACAGGGAGGAAATCAGCCCCAGCATTTT
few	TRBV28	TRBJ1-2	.	CASSLWGGPGYGYTF	TGTGCCAGCAGTTTATGGGGAGGTCCTGGCTATGGCTACACCTTC
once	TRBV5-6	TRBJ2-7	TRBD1	CASSSLRRDRGDYEQYF	TGTGCCAGCAGCAGCCTAAGGAGAGACAGGGGCGATTACGAGCAGTACTTC
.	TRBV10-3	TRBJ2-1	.	CAISESSSVHNEQFF	TGTGCCATCAGTGAGTCGAGTTCGGTCCACAATGAGCAGTTCTTC
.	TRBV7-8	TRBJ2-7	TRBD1	CASSLVGQLYEQYF	TGTGCCAGCAGCTTAGTGGGACAGCTCTACGAGCAGTACTTC
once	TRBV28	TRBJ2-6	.	CASSQLNSGANVLTF	TGTGCCAGCAGCCAACTTAACTCTGGGGCCAACGTCCTGACTTTC
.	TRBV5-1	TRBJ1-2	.	CASSLAQGTYGYTF	TGCGCCAGCAGCTTGGCGCAGGGAACCTATGGCTACACCTTC
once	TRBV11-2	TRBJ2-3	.	CASSLGSRSTDTQYF	TGTGCCAGCAGCTTAGGCTCCAGAAGCACAGATACGCAGTATTTT
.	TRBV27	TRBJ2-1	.	CASSLSGWTYNEQFF	TGTGCCAGCAGTTTATCAGGGTGGACATACAATGAGCAGTTCTTC